One and the same sample provided the 30 T cell receptor beta chains below, sequenced in a study of T cell clonality in common variable immunodeficiency. The protocol was immunoSEQ multiplex PCR, while the TCRdb copy is restricted to in-frame clones and leaves out a portion. This repertoire holds around 39,000 clones, and none appear only once. The sample comprised peripheral blood mononuclear cells. The receptors were sampled from a person aged 18 to 75 in good health.

This clone was seen at least ten times. The sequence runs out 3 residues before the end of the CDR3; the remainder is reconstructed from the germline J gene. The chain has TRBV5-1 and TRBJ2-5; 9 nucleotides align to TRBD1. The length of the CDR3 is 14 residues. Trimming removed 2 bases from V and 5 bases from J; junction bases left unmatched: 4. Germline V lookup: CDR1 SGHRS, CDR2 YFSETQ. The covered CDR3 bases are TGCGCCAGCAGCTTACAGGGGGCTCGGGAGACC. It yields the protein CASSLQGARET. The complete CDR3 sequence is CASSLQGARETQYF.

This clone occurred many times. The read terminates 3 residues before the CDR3 end, so the remaining end is supplied by the germline J gene. J is TRBJ2-1 and V is TRBV14; D is undetermined. Germline V gene data show CDR1 as SGHDN and CDR2 as FVKESK. Trimming stripped 3 bases from V and 2 bases from J, with 8 bases between. The CDR3 is made up of 14 amino acids. The covered CDR3 bases are TGTGCCAGCAGCCAGGCGGTGACCTACAATGAG. This gives the protein CASSQAVTYNE. The full-length CDR3 reads as CASSQAVTYNEQFF.

The sample holds many counts of this clone. The read halts 3 residues ahead of the CDR3 end, with the missing end drawn from the germline J gene. The chain uses TRBV12-3 or TRBV12-4 and TRBJ2-3, with 11 positions matching TRBD2. With V trimmed by 5 bases and J by 4 bases, 8 bases remained unmatched. CDR3 length: 16 residues. The covered CDR3 bases are TGTGCCAGCAGTCCATTAGCGGGGGGGCTCGCAGATACG. Amino acid sequence: CASSPLAGGLADT. The full CDR3 protein reads CASSPLAGGLADTQYF.

There are many counts of this clone. The CDR3 extends 3 residues past the end of the read, so its final part is completed from the germline J gene. This sequence joins TRBV12-3 or TRBV12-4 and TRBJ1-2; perhaps TRBD1 as D (5 bases). There are 13 residues in the CDR3. The CDR3: CASSTDTIRGYTF. The CDR3 DNA, read in part, is TGTGCCAGCAGCACGGACACCATACGGGGC.

This clone was seen repeatedly, ten times or more. The read terminates 3 residues ahead of where the CDR3 ends, so the germline J gene completes it. This rearrangement joins TRBV12-3 or TRBV12-4 to TRBJ2-7; 10 bases fit TRBD1. V was clipped by 5 bases and J by 3 bases; unmatched bases: 7. The CDR3 runs 15 residues. Here the CDR3 reads CASSHGTGVFYEQYF. CDR3 bases read: TGTGCCAGCAGTCACGGGACAGGGGTCTTCTACGAG.

This clone was seen repeatedly, ten times or more. The sequence runs out 3 residues before the end of the CDR3; the remainder is reconstructed from the germline J gene. The chain is built from TRBV15 and TRBJ2-3; D ambiguous. The V end was cut by 1 base, the J end by 5 bases, with 10 bases between. CDR1 and CDR2 (germline): LNHNV, YYDKDF (reference sequence). The CDR3 sequence is 14 residues long. The DNA read from the CDR3 is TGTGCCACCAGCAGAGCTAGGATAGGAGATACG. It translates to CATSRARIGDT. The full CDR3 protein reads CATSRARIGDTQYF.

This clone was counted many times. The read is 3 residues too short to cover the CDR3 end, so that end is filled in from the germline J gene. The chain employs TRBV14 and TRBJ2-1, with 13 bases matching TRBD2. This CDR3 spans 16 amino acids. Germline V gene data show CDR1 as SGHDN and CDR2 as FVKESK. V trimming: 5 bases; J trimming: 8 bases; junction bases outside the gene matches: 9. The DNA read from the CDR3 is TGTGCCAGCAGCTCCTGGACTAGCGGGAGTTTCGATGAG. Translation gives CASSSWTSGSFDE. The whole CDR3 sequence is CASSSWTSGSFDEQFF. Filled out from reference TRBV14 and TRBJ2-1, the complete variable domain reads EAGVTQFPSHSVIEKGQTVTLRCDPISGHDNLYWYRRVMGKEIKFLLHFVKESKQDESGMPNNRFLAERTGGTYSTLKVQPAELEDSGVYFCASSSWTSGSFDEQFFGPGTRLTVL.

This clone has a count of ten or more. A junction end diverges from the germline sequence, so it may reflect a read error. Read sequence stops 3 residues before the CDR3 end, and the germline J gene provides the missing end. V and J are TRBV4-2 and TRBJ1-2, with TRBD1 matching 7 bases. This CDR3 is 16 amino acids long. Germline V CDR1 and CDR2: LGHNA, YNFKEQ. The sequenced CDR3 bases are TGCGCCAGCAGCCAAGGGGGCGTCCAAGGAGACTATGGC. As protein: CASSQGGVQGDYG. The entire CDR3 is CASSQGGVQGDYGYTF.

The sample holds many counts of this clone. The read finishes 3 residues shy of the CDR3 end, and the germline J gene is used to complete it. The rearrangement uses TRBV30 and TRBJ2-3; D remains ambiguous. In germline, CDR1 is GTSNPN, CDR2 SVGIG (reference sequence). V was shortened by 0 bases and J by 2 bases, with 12 bases between the two germline ends. This CDR3 is built from 15 residues. The CDR3 reads CAWSVPVAPTDTQYF. The DNA read from the CDR3 is TGTGCCTGGAGTGTACCTGTGGCCCCCACAGATACG. Full variable domain (remainder filled in from reference TRBV30 and TRBJ2-3): SQTIHQWPATLVQPVGSPLSLECTVEGTSNPNLYWYRQAAGRGLQLLFYSVGIGQISSEVPQNLSASRPQDRQFILSSKKLLLSDSGFYLCAWSVPVAPTDTQYFGPGTRLTVL.

This clone came up many times. The sequence runs out 3 residues before the end of the CDR3; the remainder is reconstructed from the germline J gene. This chain joins TRBV6-2 or TRBV6-3 and TRBJ2-1, with a possible D match to TRBD1 (6 bases). Germline V CDR1 and CDR2: MNHEY, SVGEGT. Trimming cost V 4 bases and J 7 bases, with 20 bases left between them. CDR3 length: 16 residues. CDR3: CASSSRRNRVGNEQFF. CDR3 DNA, as far as it was read: TGTGCCAGCAGTTCCAGGCGGAACAGGGTGGGGAATGAG.

This clone was seen repeatedly, ten times or more. The read falls 3 residues short of the CDR3 end, and the missing part is taken from the germline J gene. The gene calls are TRBV7-8 and TRBJ2-5; the match to TRBD1 covers 8 bases. From germline, CDR1 is SGHVS and CDR2 FQNEAQ. V gave up 5 bases and J gave up 7 bases; unmatched junction bases: 6. The CDR3 loop spans 13 amino acids. The sequenced part of the CDR3 DNA is TGTGCCAGCAGCGCGACAGGGGTTGGGACC. Its translation is CASSATGVGT. The entire CDR3 reads CASSATGVGTQYF.

This clone is categorized as medium-sized. The CDR3 end falls 3 residues outside the read, so it is completed with the germline J gene. The V call is TRBV20-1, the J call TRBJ2-3; 9 nucleotides match TRBD2. Trimming cost V 5 bases and J 6 bases; bases outside gene matches: 12. This CDR3 spans 15 amino acids. Germline V gene data show CDR1 as DFQATT and CDR2 as SNEGSKA (reference sequence). The sequenced CDR3 bases are TGCAGTGCTCCCCAGACTAGCGGTACTTCGGATACG. Translation: CSAPQTSGTSDT. The CDR3, in full, reads CSAPQTSGTSDTQYF.

This clone was seen ten or more times. The missing CDR3 end, 3 residues past where the read stops, is filled in from the germline J gene. V and J are TRBV20-1 and TRBJ1-5; 9 positions agree with TRBD1. The germline V gene encodes CDR1 DFQATT and CDR2 SNEGSKA (reference sequence). Trimming removed 0 bases from V and 4 bases from J; junction bases left unmatched: 10. The CDR3 is 17 amino acids. CDR3 bases read: TGCAGTGCTAGAGATCGGTGGCGGGACAGGGCTAATCAGCCC. As protein: CSARDRWRDRANQP. From start to end, the CDR3 is CSARDRWRDRANQPQHF.

This clone was seen repeatedly, ten times or more. The CDR3 extends 3 residues past the end of the read, so its final part is completed from the germline J gene. The rearrangement links TRBV5-1 to TRBJ2-1; 8 positions agree with TRBD2. Germline V gene lookup returns CDR1 SGHRS and CDR2 YFSETQ. Germline trimming cut 1 base from V and 0 bases from J; bases unmatched to any gene: 0. This CDR3 contains 15 residues. Here the CDR3 reads CASSLSGSSYNEQFF. Incomplete CDR3 DNA: TGCGCCAGCAGCTTGAGCGGGAGCTCCTACAATGAG.

This clone came up many times. The DNA read from the CDR3 is TGTGCCAGCAGCCAAGAGAGACTAGCGGGGGTGACG. Translated, it gives CASSQERLAGVT. In full, the CDR3 reads CASSQERLAGVTQYF. The chain has TRBV14 and TRBJ2-3; 12 bases are a match to TRBD2. The missing CDR3 end, 3 residues past where the read stops, is filled in from the germline J gene. The length of the CDR3 is 15 residues. Germline V gene data show CDR1 as SGHDN and CDR2 as FVKESK.

In this sample, this clone turned up a few times. The junction does not match germline at one end; this may be a read error. The CDR3 extends 3 residues past the end of the read, so its final part is completed from the germline J gene. The gene calls are TRBV7-9 and TRBJ2-4; TRBD1 aligns across 7 bases. Per the germline V gene, CDR1 is SEHNR and CDR2 is FQNEAQ (reference sequence). The CDR3 is 13 amino acids. The CDR3 loop is CASGFTGVRGQYF. The CDR3 bases that were read are TGTGCCAGCGGCTTTACAGGGGTGCGTGGT.

Within the sample, this clone is medium-sized (0.01 to 0.1%). The CDR3 protein is CASSRDRAGSEKLFF. The sequenced CDR3 bases are TGTGCCAGCAGCCGGGACAGGGCGGGCAGTGAAAAA. The chain links TRBV12-3 or TRBV12-4 to TRBJ1-4, with TRBD1 matching over 9 bases. Read data end 3 residues before the CDR3 end; the end is taken from the germline J gene. Trimming cost V 6 bases and J 7 bases; bases outside gene matches: 9. The CDR3 runs to 15 residues.

This clone came up many times. The read gets to within 3 residues of the CDR3 end, and the germline J gene fills in the rest. The chain joins TRBV6-2 or TRBV6-3 to TRBJ2-5; TRBD1 matches at 7 bases. The germline gives CDR1 MNHEY, CDR2 SVGEGT. The CDR3 has 15 amino acids. V lost 0 bases to trimming and J lost 4 bases; unmatched junction nucleotides: 5. CDR3 sequence: CASSYSITGVETQYF. The covered CDR3 bases are TGTGCCAGCAGTTACTCGATAACAGGGGTAGAGACC.

This clone appeared a few times. The read falls 3 residues short of the CDR3 end, and the missing part is taken from the germline J gene. This rearrangement joins TRBV19 to TRBJ1-5; D is possibly TRBD1 (6 bases). This CDR3 has 14 amino acids. Trimming left V 7 bases short and J 0 bases short, with 10 bases between. Per germline, CDR1 LNHDA and CDR2 SQIVND (reference sequence). CDR3 amino acids: CASKEGDSNQPQHF. CDR3 bases read: TGTGCCAGTAAGGAGGGGGATAGCAATCAGCCC.

This clone was detected many times. The observed sequence ends 3 residues before the CDR3 terminus, with the missing tail filled in from the germline J gene. This rearrangement joins TRBV10-3 to TRBJ2-1; the match to TRBD2 covers 14 bases. CDR1 and CDR2 from the germline V gene are ENHRY and SYGVKD. This CDR3 has 22 residues. With 3 bases clipped from V and 5 bases from J, the junction kept 21 bases outside the gene matches. The part of the CDR3 DNA that was read is TGTGCCATCAGTGACCGCACCATAAAGACTAGCGGGAGGGCCTACTTTGACAATGAG. Translation gives CAISDRTIKTSGRAYFDNE. The full CDR3 protein is CAISDRTIKTSGRAYFDNEQFF.

This clone was found many times. The observed sequence ends 3 residues before the CDR3 terminus, with the missing tail filled in from the germline J gene. The V call is TRBV6-1, the J call TRBJ1-1, with 7 positions matching TRBD1. V lost 2 bases and J lost 4; bases outside the gene matches: 7. Germline CDR1 is MNHNS and CDR2 is SASEGT. The CDR3 is 15 amino acids. The sequenced part of the CDR3 DNA is TGTGCCAGCAGTGAAAACGGTCCAGGGGGCACTGAA. It is translated as CASSENGPGGTE. The entire CDR3 reads CASSENGPGGTEAFF.

This clone was observed at least ten times. The CDR3 is cut off 3 residues early in the read; its end comes from the germline J gene. The chain recombines TRBV18 with TRBJ1-2; 7 bases are shared with TRBD1. The CDR3 totals 13 residues. With 5 bases clipped from V and 5 bases from J, the junction kept 5 bases outside the gene matches. Germline values: CDR1 KGHSH, CDR2 LQKENI. The CDR3 sequence is CASSYDRDYGYTF. The CDR3 DNA, read in part, is TGTGCCAGCTCATACGACAGGGATTATGGC.

By its share, this clone is medium-sized (0.01 to 0.1%). The covered CDR3 bases are TGTGCCCTGGGGGGGCGCGATCCACTCGCGGCCGGAGACGGGGAG. Translated: CALGGRDPLAAGDGE. In full, the CDR3 reads CALGGRDPLAAGDGELFF. The rearrangement links TRBV30 to TRBJ2-2; a weak D match, TRBD2 (7 bases). Read coverage stops 3 residues before the CDR3 terminus; the germline J gene supplies the remainder. Trimming removed 8 bases from V and 7 bases from J, with 32 bases in between. CDR3 length: 18 residues. The germline V gene has CDR1 GTSNPN and CDR2 SVGIG (reference sequence).

This clone has ten or more counts. The sequenced fragment ends 3 residues before the CDR3 boundary, so the rest is inferred from the germline J gene. The V and J genes are TRBV12-3 or TRBV12-4 and TRBJ1-3; tentatively, D is TRBD1 (5 bases). The CDR3 spans 15 residues. The ends were cut back, 3 bases at V and 2 bases at J, with 11 bases in the middle. The CDR3 here is CASSLARQPGNTIYF. CDR3 bases read: TGTGCCAGCAGTTTGGCCAGACAGCCTGGAAACACC.

This clone was counted ten times or more. Coverage ceases 3 residues before the CDR3 finishes, and the germline J gene fills in the end. The rearrangement joins TRBV7-2 to TRBJ2-2, with TRBD1 identical over 9 bases. After removal of 8 bases from V and 4 bases from J, the junction contained 5 bases not matched to a gene. Germline V gene data show CDR1 as SGHTA and CDR2 as FQGNSA. The CDR3 spans 14 residues. The sequenced part of the CDR3 DNA is TGTGCCAGCGGTAGACAGGGGGGCACCGGGGAG. This encodes CASGRQGGTGE. The CDR3 in its entirety is CASGRQGGTGELFF.

This clone appeared many times. The DNA ends 3 residues before the CDR3 does, and the rest of the CDR3 is filled in from the germline J gene. This sequence joins TRBV6-2 or TRBV6-3 and TRBJ1-1; weak D call: TRBD1 (6 bases). CDR3 length: 12 amino acids. Germline lookup yields CDR1 MNHEY and CDR2 SVGEGT. CDR3 protein: CASSYSSGGAFF. Incomplete CDR3 DNA: TGTGCCAGCAGTTACTCTAGCGGGGGC.

This clone was seen at least ten times. The sequence runs out 3 residues before the end of the CDR3; the remainder is reconstructed from the germline J gene. V gene TRBV30 combines with J gene TRBJ2-3, with TRBD1 as a possible D gene (5 bases). Germline CDR1 and CDR2: GTSNPN and SVGIG (reference sequence). There are 15 residues in the CDR3. V was clipped by 4 bases and J by 1 base, with 15 bases between them. The CDR3 bases that were read are TGTGCCTGGAATAGATGGGAAGGGGGCACAGATACG. Residues: CAWNRWEGGTDT. The whole CDR3 region reads CAWNRWEGGTDTQYF.

This clone has a count of ten or more. The read falls 3 residues short of the CDR3 end, and the missing part is taken from the germline J gene. The chain has TRBV12-5 and TRBJ2-5, with 13 positions matching TRBD2. The CDR3 consists of 15 residues. The germline V gene encodes CDR1 LGHNT and CDR2 FRNRAP. Trimming took 6 bases from V and 4 from J; bases not matched to a gene: 5. The CDR3 here is CASGLGLAGLETQYF. The CDR3 bases that were read are TGTGCTAGTGGACTGGGACTAGCGGGATTAGAGACC.

This clone was counted at least ten times. Coverage ceases 3 residues before the CDR3 finishes, and the germline J gene fills in the end. V and J are TRBV5-1 and TRBJ1-1; TRBD1 matches 8 bases. Germline assignment: CDR1 SGHRS and CDR2 YFSETQ. The CDR3 is 15 amino acids. The ends lost 1 base at V and 4 bases at J; junction bases unmatched: 6. CDR3: CASSLRTGSITEAFF. CDR3 bases read: TGCGCCAGCAGCTTGAGGACAGGGTCGATCACTGAA.

In its sample, this clone was seen many times. The read is 3 residues too short to cover the CDR3 end, so that end is filled in from the germline J gene. The chain has TRBV27 and TRBJ2-1; D may be TRBD2 (6 bases). CDR3 length equals 16 residues. The germline CDR1 and CDR2 sequences are MNHEY and SMNVEV (reference sequence). Trimming left V 7 bases short and J 0 bases short, with 16 bases between. The CDR3 DNA, read in part, is TGTGCCAGCACCCCACTGGGCGGGATCTCCTACAATGAG. It translates to CASTPLGGISYNE. The whole CDR3 reads CASTPLGGISYNEQFF.